These T cell receptor beta chains were read from a single sample in a study of cytomegalovirus exposure and HLA in healthy donors. This table comes from immunoSEQ multiplex PCR, and its TCRdb copy is limited to in-frame clones, with some not included. The sample lists about 89,000 clones; roughly 80% were seen once. The sequencing sample was made of PBMCs. All receptors derive from a man aged 25-45 years in good health and CMV-seropositive. The CDR3 runs from the conserved cysteine through the conserved F or W.

j_call: TRBJ2-1; v_call: TRBV30; cdr3_aa: CAWSVGKLRGKQFF
j_call: TRBJ1-5; v_call: TRBV27; cdr3_aa: CASSLAPQGDGQPQHF
j_call: TRBJ1-6; v_call: TRBV15; cdr3_aa: CATSRVLVGGTGANNSPLHF
j_call: TRBJ1-4; v_call: TRBV28; cdr3_aa: CASGAPTGRNEKLFF
j_call: TRBJ1-2; v_call: TRBV9; cdr3_aa: CASSSTGSADYGYTF
j_call: TRBJ1-5; v_call: TRBV7-7; cdr3_aa: CASSEDPAQPQHF
j_call: TRBJ2-3; v_call: TRBV7-2; cdr3_aa: CASRPATRDRDTQYF
j_call: TRBJ2-7; v_call: TRBV9; cdr3_aa: CASSVGTGNHEQYF
j_call: TRBJ1-2; v_call: TRBV16; cdr3_aa: CASSQSRGADYGYTF
j_call: TRBJ1-2; v_call: TRBV7-9; cdr3_aa: CASSRQGGSNYGYTF
j_call: TRBJ2-7; v_call: TRBV7-9; cdr3_aa: CSSSPSPGRTGGSYEQYF
j_call: TRBJ1-4; v_call: TRBV4-3; cdr3_aa: CASSQHPTGSANEKLFF
j_call: TRBJ2-1; v_call: TRBV5-5; cdr3_aa: CASSLPGLVYNEQFF
j_call: TRBJ1-1; v_call: TRBV5-1; cdr3_aa: CASSWTGGNTEAFF
j_call: TRBJ1-1; v_call: TRBV19; cdr3_aa: CASSLTGTVEAFF
j_call: TRBJ1-2; v_call: TRBV19; cdr3_aa: CASSRDRADYGYTF
j_call: TRBJ2-3; v_call: TRBV4-2; cdr3_aa: CASSQAEGFTDTQYF
j_call: TRBJ2-7; v_call: TRBV4-1; cdr3_aa: CASSQARDRLYEQYF
j_call: TRBJ2-2; v_call: TRBV6-4; cdr3_aa: CASSRLAGANTGELFF
j_call: TRBJ2-6; v_call: TRBV19; cdr3_aa: CASRPGQGPLGANVLTF
j_call: TRBJ2-5; v_call: TRBV30; cdr3_aa: CASGGGAQETQYF
j_call: TRBJ1-1; v_call: TRBV7-9; cdr3_aa: CASSFSGGGSEAFF
j_call: TRBJ1-1; v_call: TRBV7-9; cdr3_aa: CASSQDQVSTEAFF
j_call: TRBJ2-1; v_call: TRBV5-1; cdr3_aa: CASSLVRTGEANEQFF
j_call: TRBJ2-5; v_call: TRBV7-7; cdr3_aa: CASSPGQGPETQYF
j_call: TRBJ2-3; v_call: TRBV6-4; cdr3_aa: CASSERMASGRDTQYF
j_call: TRBJ1-5; v_call: TRBV2; cdr3_aa: CASRGQFSNQPQHF
j_call: TRBJ2-3; v_call: TRBV27; cdr3_aa: CASSRQDTSTDTQYF
j_call: TRBJ2-3; v_call: TRBV7-9; cdr3_aa: CASREREGETDTQYF
j_call: TRBJ1-6; v_call: TRBV18; cdr3_aa: CASSRDRDNSPLHF
j_call: TRBJ1-5; v_call: TRBV4-2; cdr3_aa: CASSQEGVGNQPQHF
j_call: TRBJ2-7; v_call: TRBV5-1; cdr3_aa: CASSYGTSPYEQYF
j_call: TRBJ2-5; v_call: TRBV7-2; cdr3_aa: CASKSEETQYF
j_call: TRBJ1-2; v_call: TRBV6-5; cdr3_aa: CASNPSRGIYGYTF
j_call: TRBJ1-4; v_call: TRBV5-5; cdr3_aa: CASSLGPQGRTNEKLFF
j_call: TRBJ1-3; v_call: TRBV18; cdr3_aa: CASSLTSGAGNTIYF
j_call: TRBJ1-1; v_call: TRBV30; cdr3_aa: CAWDRLNTEAFF
j_call: TRBJ1-2; v_call: TRBV4-2; cdr3_aa: CASVAREGVNAYGYTF
j_call: TRBJ1-2; v_call: TRBV30; cdr3_aa: CACTRTLQNNYGYTF
j_call: TRBJ1-4; v_call: TRBV29-1; cdr3_aa: CSVGEGGVGEKLFF
j_call: TRBJ2-5; v_call: TRBV6-5; cdr3_aa: CASSYVSEETQYF
j_call: TRBJ1-1; v_call: TRBV28; cdr3_aa: CASSTMTGRGTEAFF
j_call: TRBJ2-3; v_call: TRBV27; cdr3_aa: CASSPLAVPVTDTQYF
j_call: TRBJ2-7; v_call: TRBV14; cdr3_aa: CASSPGGEQYF
j_call: TRBJ2-7; v_call: TRBV6-1; cdr3_aa: CASSERGGDSSYEQYF
j_call: TRBJ2-1; v_call: TRBV11-2; cdr3_aa: CASSLGQLSNNEQFF
j_call: -; v_call: TRBV19; cdr3_aa: CASSIGGQDTYEQYF
j_call: TRBJ1-4; v_call: TRBV7-2; cdr3_aa: CASSLAHGEKLFF
j_call: TRBJ2-2; v_call: TRBV5-4; cdr3_aa: CASSFRGTGELFF
j_call: TRBJ2-7; v_call: TRBV11-2; cdr3_aa: CASSLFPSGGHSYEQYF
j_call: TRBJ1-2; v_call: TRBV5-4; cdr3_aa: CASSLTGGANYGYTF
j_call: TRBJ2-1; v_call: TRBV19; cdr3_aa: CASSTPGRGPYNEQFF
j_call: TRBJ1-1; v_call: TRBV6-5; cdr3_aa: CASRAQGDTEAFF
j_call: TRBJ1-6; v_call: TRBV2; cdr3_aa: CASCIIQDLHF
j_call: TRBJ1-6; v_call: TRBV28; cdr3_aa: CASSSPGTITSYNSPLHF